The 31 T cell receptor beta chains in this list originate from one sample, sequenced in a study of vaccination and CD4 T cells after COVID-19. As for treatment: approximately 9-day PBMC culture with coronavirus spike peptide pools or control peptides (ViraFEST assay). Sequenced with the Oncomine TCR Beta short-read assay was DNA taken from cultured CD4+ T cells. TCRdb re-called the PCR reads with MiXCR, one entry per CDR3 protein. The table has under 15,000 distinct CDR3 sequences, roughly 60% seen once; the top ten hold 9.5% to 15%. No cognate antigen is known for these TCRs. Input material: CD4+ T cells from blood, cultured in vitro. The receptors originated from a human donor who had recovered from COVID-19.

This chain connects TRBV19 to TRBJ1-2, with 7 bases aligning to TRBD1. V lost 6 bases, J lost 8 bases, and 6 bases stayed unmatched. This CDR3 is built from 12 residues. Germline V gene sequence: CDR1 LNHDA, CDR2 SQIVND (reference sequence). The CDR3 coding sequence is TGTGCCAGTAGGCGGAGGGGGCAAGGCTACACCTTC. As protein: CASRRRGQGYTF.

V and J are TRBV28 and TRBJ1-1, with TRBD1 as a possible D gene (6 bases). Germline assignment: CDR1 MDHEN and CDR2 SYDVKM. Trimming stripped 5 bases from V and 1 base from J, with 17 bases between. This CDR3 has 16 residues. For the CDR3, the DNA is TGTGCCAGCAGTAACAGTGGGGGCCGCCGGAACACTGAAGCTTTCTTT. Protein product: CASSNSGGRRNTEAFF.

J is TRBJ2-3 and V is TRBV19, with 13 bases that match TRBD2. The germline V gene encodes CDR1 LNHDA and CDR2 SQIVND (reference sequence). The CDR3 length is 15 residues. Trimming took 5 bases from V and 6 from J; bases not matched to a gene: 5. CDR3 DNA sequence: TGTGCCAGTAGTGTGGGACTAGCGGGATTGGATACGCAGTATTTT. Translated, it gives CASSVGLAGLDTQYF.

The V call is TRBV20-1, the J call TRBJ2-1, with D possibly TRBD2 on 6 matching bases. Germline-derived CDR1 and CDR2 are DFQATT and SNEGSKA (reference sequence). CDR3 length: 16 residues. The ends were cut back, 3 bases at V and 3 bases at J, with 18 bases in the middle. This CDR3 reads CSARNSRGGNYNEQFF. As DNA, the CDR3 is TGCAGTGCTAGGAATTCTCGCGGCGGGAACTACAATGAGCAGTTCTTC.

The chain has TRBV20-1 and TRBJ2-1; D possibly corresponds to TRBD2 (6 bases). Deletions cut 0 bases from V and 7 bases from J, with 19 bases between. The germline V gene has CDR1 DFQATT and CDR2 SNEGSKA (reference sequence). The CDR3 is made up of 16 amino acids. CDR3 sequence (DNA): TGCAGTGCTAGAGACGACATGAGCGGGCGGAAAAATGAGCAGTTCTTC. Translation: CSARDDMSGRKNEQFF.

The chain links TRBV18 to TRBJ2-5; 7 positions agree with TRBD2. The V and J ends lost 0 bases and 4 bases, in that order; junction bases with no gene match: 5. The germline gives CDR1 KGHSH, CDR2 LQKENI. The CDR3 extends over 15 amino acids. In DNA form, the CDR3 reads TGTGCCAGCTCACCACCTGGCGGGAGCGGAGAGACCCAGTACTTC. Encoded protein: CASSPPGGSGETQYF.

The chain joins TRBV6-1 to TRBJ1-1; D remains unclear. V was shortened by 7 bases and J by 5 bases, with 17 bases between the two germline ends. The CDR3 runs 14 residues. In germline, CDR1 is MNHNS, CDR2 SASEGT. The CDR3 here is CASIWIPSETEAFF. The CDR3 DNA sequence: TGTGCCAGCATATGGATCCCATCGGAAACTGAAGCTTTCTTT.

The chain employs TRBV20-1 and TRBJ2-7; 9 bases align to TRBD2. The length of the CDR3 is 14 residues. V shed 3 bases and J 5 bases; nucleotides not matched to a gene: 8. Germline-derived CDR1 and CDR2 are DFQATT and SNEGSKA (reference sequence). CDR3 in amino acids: CSASLREGLNEQYF. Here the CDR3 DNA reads TGCAGTGCTAGTTTGCGGGAGGGACTGAACGAGCAGTACTTC.

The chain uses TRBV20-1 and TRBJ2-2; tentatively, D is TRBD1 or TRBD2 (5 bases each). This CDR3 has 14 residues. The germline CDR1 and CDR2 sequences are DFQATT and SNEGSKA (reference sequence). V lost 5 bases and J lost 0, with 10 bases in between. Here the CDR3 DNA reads TGCAGTGCTCATCAGGGAGCGAACACCGGGGAGCTGTTTTTT. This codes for CSAHQGANTGELFF.

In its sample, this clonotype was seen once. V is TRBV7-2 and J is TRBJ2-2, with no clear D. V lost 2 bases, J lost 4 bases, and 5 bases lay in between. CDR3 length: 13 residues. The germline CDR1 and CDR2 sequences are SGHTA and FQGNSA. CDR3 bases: TGTGCCAGCAGCTTATCTGTCACCGGGGAGCTGTTTTTT. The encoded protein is CASSLSVTGELFF.

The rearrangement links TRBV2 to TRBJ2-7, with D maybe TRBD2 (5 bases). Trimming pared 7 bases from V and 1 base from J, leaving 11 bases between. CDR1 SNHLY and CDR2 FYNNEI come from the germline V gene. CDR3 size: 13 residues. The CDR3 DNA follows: TGTGCCAGCAATCTGGAGGTGTCCTACGAGCAGTACTTC. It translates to CASNLEVSYEQYF.

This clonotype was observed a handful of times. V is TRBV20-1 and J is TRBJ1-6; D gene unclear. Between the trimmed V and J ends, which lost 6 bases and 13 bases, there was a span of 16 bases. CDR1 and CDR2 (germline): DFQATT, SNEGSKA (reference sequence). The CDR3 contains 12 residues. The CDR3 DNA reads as TGCAGTGCAATCTCCCCAGACATCCCCCTCCACTTT. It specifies CSAISPDIPLHF.

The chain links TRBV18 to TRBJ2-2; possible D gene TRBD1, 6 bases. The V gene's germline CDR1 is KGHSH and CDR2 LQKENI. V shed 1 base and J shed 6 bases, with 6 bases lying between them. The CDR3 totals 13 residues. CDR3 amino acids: CASSPQGAGELFF. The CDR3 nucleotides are TGTGCCAGCTCACCACAGGGGGCCGGGGAGCTGTTTTTT. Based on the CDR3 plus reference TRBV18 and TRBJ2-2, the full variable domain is NAGVMQNPRHLVRRRGQEARLRCSPMKGHSHVYWYRQLPEEGLKFMVYLQKENIIDESGMPKERFSAEFPKEGPSILRIQQVVRGDSAAYFCASSPQGAGELFFGEGSRLTVL.

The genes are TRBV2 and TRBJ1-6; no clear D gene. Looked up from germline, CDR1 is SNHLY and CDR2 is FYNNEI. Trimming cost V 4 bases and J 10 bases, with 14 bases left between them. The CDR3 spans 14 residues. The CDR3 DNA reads TGTGCCAGCAGTGCTGTGGCACCGGGATCACCCCTCCACTTT. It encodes CASSAVAPGSPLHF.

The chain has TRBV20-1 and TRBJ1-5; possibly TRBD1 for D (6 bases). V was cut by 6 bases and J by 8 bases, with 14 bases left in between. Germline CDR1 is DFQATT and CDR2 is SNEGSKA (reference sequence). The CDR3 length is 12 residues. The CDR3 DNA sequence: TGCAGTGCCCAGAGGGGGTTGGAGCCCCAGCATTTT. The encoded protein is CSAQRGLEPQHF.

The CDR3: CASSLGRGEKLFF. The CDR3 DNA reads as TGTGCCAGCAGCCTGGGACGTGGTGAAAAACTGTTTTTT. The V gene is TRBV7-9, the J gene TRBJ1-4; tentatively, D is TRBD1 (5 bases). This CDR3 has 13 amino acids. V was cut by 5 bases and J by 7 bases, with 11 bases left in between. Germline V CDR1 and CDR2: SEHNR, FQNEAQ (reference sequence).

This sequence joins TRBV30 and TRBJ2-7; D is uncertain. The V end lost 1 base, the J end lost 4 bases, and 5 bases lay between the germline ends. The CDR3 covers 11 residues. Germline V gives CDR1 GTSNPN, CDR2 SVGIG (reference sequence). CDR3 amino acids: CAWSGGYEQYF. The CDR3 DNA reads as TGTGCCTGGAGTGGGGGTTACGAGCAGTACTTC.

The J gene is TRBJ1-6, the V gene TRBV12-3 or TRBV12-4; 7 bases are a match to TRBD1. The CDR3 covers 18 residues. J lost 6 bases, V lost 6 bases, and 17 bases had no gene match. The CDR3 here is CASRSGQDRVASNSPLHF. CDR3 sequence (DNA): TGTGCCAGCAGATCTGGACAGGATCGCGTTGCCAGTAATTCACCCCTCCACTTT.

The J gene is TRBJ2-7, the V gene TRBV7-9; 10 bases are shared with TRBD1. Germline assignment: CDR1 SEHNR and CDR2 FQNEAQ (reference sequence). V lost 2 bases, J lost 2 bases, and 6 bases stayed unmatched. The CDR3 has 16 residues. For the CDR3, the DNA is TGTGCCAGCAGCTTAAGGGAGGGACAGGGGACCTACGAGCAGTACTTC. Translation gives CASSLREGQGTYEQYF.

CDR3 nucleotides: TGTGCCAGCAGTTACCGGCAGGGGGAGACCCAGTACTTC. Amino acid sequence: CASSYRQGETQYF. This chain joins TRBV6-5 and TRBJ2-5; perhaps TRBD1 as D (6 bases). CDR1 is MNHEY and CDR2 is SVGAGI in the germline V gene. CDR3 length: 13 amino acids. V dropped 2 bases and J dropped 5 bases, with 9 bases sitting between them.

CDR3: CASSLQGGAGELFF. The CDR3 nucleotides read TGTGCCAGCAGTTTACAGGGGGGTGCCGGGGAGCTGTTTTTT. This rearrangement joins TRBV6-4 to TRBJ2-2; TRBD1 matches at 8 bases. The junction had 5 bases not matched to a gene; V was cut back by 5 bases and J by 6 bases. The CDR3 has 14 amino acids. Germline V gene sequence: CDR1 MRHNA, CDR2 SNTAGT.

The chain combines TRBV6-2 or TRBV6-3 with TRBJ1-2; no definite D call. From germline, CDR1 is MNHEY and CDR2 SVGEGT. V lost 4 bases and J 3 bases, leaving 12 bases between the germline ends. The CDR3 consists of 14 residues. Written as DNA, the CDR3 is TGTGCCAGCAGTTCTTACCGGGATCACTATGGCTACACCTTC. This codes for CASSSYRDHYGYTF.

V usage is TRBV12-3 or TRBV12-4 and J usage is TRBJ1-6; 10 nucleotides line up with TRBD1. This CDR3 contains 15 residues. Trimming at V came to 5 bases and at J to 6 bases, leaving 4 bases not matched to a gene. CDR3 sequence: CASSLRQGANSPLHF. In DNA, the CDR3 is TGTGCCAGCAGTCTAAGACAGGGGGCTAATTCACCCCTCCACTTT.

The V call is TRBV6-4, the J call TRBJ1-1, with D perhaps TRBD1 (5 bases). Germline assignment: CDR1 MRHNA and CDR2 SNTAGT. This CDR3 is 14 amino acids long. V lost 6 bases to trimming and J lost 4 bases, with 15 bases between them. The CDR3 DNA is TGTGCCAGCAGGCCGGGACCGGGGTCCACTGAAGCTTTCTTT. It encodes CASRPGPGSTEAFF.

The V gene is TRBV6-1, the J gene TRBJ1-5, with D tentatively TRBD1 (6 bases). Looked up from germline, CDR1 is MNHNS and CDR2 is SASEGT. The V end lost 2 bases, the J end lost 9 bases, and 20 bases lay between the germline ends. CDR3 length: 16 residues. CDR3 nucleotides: TGTGCCAGCAGTGAAAGGGGGGCGGGGGTTCGACGGCCCCAGCATTTT. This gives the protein CASSERGAGVRRPQHF.

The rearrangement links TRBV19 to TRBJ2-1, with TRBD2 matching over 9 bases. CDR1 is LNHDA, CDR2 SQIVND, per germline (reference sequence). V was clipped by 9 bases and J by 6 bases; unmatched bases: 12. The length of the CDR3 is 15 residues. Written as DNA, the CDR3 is TGTGCCAGCAAAGGCGGGAGGGTGGTGGGCAATGAGCAGTTCTTC. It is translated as CASKGGRVVGNEQFF.

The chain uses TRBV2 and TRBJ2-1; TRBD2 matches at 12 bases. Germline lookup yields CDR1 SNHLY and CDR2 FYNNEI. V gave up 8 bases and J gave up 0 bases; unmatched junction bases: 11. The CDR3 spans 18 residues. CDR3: CASGTGTSGSRSYNEQFF. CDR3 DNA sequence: TGTGCCAGCGGTACCGGGACTAGCGGGTCCCGCTCCTACAATGAGCAGTTCTTC.

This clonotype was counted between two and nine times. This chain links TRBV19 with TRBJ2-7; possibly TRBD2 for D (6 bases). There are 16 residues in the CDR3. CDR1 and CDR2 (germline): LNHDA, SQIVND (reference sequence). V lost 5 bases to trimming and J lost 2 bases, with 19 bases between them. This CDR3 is CASSPVRGKKTYEQYF. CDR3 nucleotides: TGTGCCAGTAGTCCCGTTCGGGGGAAGAAGACCTACGAGCAGTACTTC.

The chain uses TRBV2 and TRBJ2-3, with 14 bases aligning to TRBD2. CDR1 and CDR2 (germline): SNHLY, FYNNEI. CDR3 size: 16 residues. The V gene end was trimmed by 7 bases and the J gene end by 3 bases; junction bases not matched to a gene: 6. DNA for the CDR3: TGTGCCAGCACCGGGACTAGCGGGAGAGGGACAGATACGCAGTATTTT. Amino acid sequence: CASTGTSGRGTDTQYF.

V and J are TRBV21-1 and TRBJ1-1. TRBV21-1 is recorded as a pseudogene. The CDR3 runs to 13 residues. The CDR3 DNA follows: TGTGCCAGCAGCAAAGAAGAGAACACTGAAGCTTTCTTT. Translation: CASSKEENTEAFF.

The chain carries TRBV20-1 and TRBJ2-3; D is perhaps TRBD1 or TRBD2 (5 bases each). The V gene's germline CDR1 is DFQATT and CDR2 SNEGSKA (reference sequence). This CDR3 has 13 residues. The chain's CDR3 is CSSQRGSTDTQYF. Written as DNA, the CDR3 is TGCAGCTCACAGAGGGGATCCACAGATACGCAGTATTTT.